The clone carrying this T cell receptor beta chain was counted ten times or more. A modified ARM-PCR protocol with three rounds of nested PCR amplified TCRbeta. MiXCR, applied by TCRdb to the multiplex PCR reads, yields one record per CDR3 protein. This table has 75,000 to 100,000 distinct CDR3 sequences, about 70% appearing once. The germline V and J ends were trimmed by 9 bases and 0 bases, with 12 bases remaining between them. The CDR3 contains 14 residues. The data were obtained in a study of tumor and adjacent non-tumor tissue in lung cancer. This sample's RNA came from whole unsorted tissue. This clonotype was sampled from a man between 60 and 75 years old with non-small cell lung cancer. Sequencing was carried out using lung tumor tissue. The chain has TRBV12-3 or TRBV12-4 and TRBJ2-1, with D uncertain. The CDR3 nucleotides read TGTGCCAGTAAACAGACGAGCTCCTACAATGAGCAGTTCTTC. Protein sequence: CASKQTSSYNEQFF.